Listed below are T cell receptor beta chains from one sample, sequenced in a study of blood T cell repertoires in COVID-19. The table came from immunoSEQ multiplex PCR; TCRdb's copy has only in-frame clones and leaves some out. The sample shows about 190,000 clones, about nine tenths of them seen only once. Sequenced sample: peripheral blood. All receptors derive from a man aged 35-49 years with acute or convalescent COVID-19. Each CDR3 is given with its conserved first and last residue. The order of the fields is clone size, D gene, CDR3 length, J gene, V gene, CDR3 protein, CDR3 DNA. D genes are given only for firm matches. For some rows the clone size is stated as once, few or many, or as a class when expanded; others skip it.

once TRBD1 16 TRBJ2-3 TRBV24-1 CATSDPTGFGTDTQYF TGTGCCACCAGTGATCCGACAGGGTTTGGCACAGATACGCAGTATTTT
few - 16 TRBJ1-3 TRBV19 CASSARQLSSGNTIYF TGTGCCAGTAGTGCCCGACAGTTATCCTCTGGAAACACCATATATTTT
few - 16 TRBJ1-1 TRBV18 CASSPRGGAANTEAFF TGTGCCAGCTCACCAAGGGGAGGGGCAGCGAACACTGAAGCTTTCTTT
- - 12 TRBJ1-2 TRBV29-1 CSVEGSVYGYTF TGCAGCGTTGAAGGGTCAGTGTATGGCTACACCTTC
- TRBD2 20 TRBJ2-4 TRBV6-6 CASSPRGGGNNYIAKNIQYF TGTGCCAGCAGTCCCAGGGGCGGGGGGAATAACTATATAGCCAAAAACATTCAGTACTTC
- - 14 TRBJ1-1 TRBV5-6 CASSLPDSDTEAFF TGTGCCAGCAGCTTACCTGACAGCGACACTGAAGCTTTCTTT
- TRBD1 15 TRBJ1-6 TRBV6-1 CASSTTGQRNSPLHF TGTGCCAGCAGTACGACGGGACAGCGGAATTCACCCCTCCACTTT
- - 15 TRBJ1-2 TRBV12-2 CASRIRDRGRCGYTF TGTGCAAGTCGAATCCGGGACAGGGGGCGTTGTGGCTACACCTTC
- - 12 TRBJ2-5 TRBV5-4 CASSFIRETQYF TGTGCCAGCAGCTTTATACGGGAGACCCAGTACTTC
- - 14 TRBJ2-2 TRBV6-5 CASSPRRVTGELFF TGTGCCAGCAGTCCCCGCAGGGTAACCGGGGAGCTGTTTTTT
- TRBD1 19 TRBJ1-4 TRBV30 CAWSLLGTGGASSNEKLFF TGTGCCTGGAGTCTCCTGGGGACAGGGGGCGCGTCATCTAATGAAAAACTGTTTTTT
once TRBD2 15 TRBJ2-1 TRBV4-1 CASSQGSGGMDEQFF TGCGCCAGCAGCCAAGGGAGCGGGGGGATGGATGAGCAGTTCTTC
- TRBD1 13 TRBJ2-2 TRBV19 CASRSGGGGELFF TGTGCCAGTAGATCAGGGGGCGGCGGGGAGCTGTTTTTT
- TRBD1 15 TRBJ1-4 TRBV4-1 CASSLRQGPNEKLFF TGCGCCAGCAGCCTTAGACAGGGGCCTAATGAAAAACTGTTTTTT
- - 15 TRBJ2-5 TRBV7-6 CASRPGFRDQETQYF TGTGCCAGCAGGCCCGGTTTTCGGGACCAAGAGACCCAGTACTTC
- - 16 TRBJ1-2 TRBV5-5 CASSLEQGKTNYGYTF TGTGCCAGCAGCTTGGAGCAGGGGAAGACTAACTATGGCTACACCTTC
- - 14 TRBJ2-7 TRBV13 CASSRRGVIHEQYF TGTGCCAGCAGCCGCCGGGGTGTCATCCACGAGCAGTACTTC
- TRBD1 17 TRBJ2-6 TRBV19 CASSMNRGLAGANVLTF TGTGCCAGTAGTATGAACAGGGGATTAGCTGGGGCCAACGTCCTGACTTTC
few - 14 TRBJ1-2 TRBV28 CASRGGGTNYGYTF TGTGCCAGCAGGGGAGGGGGAACTAACTATGGCTACACCTTC
- TRBD1 17 TRBJ1-1 TRBV3-1/TRBV3-2 CASSQDLGRQGNTEAFF TGTGCCAGCAGCCAAGATCTTGGGAGACAGGGGAACACTGAAGCTTTCTTT
once - 9 TRBJ2-5 TRBV4-3 CASSQTGYF TGCGCCAGCAGCCAGACAGGTTACTTC
- - 15 TRBJ1-2 TRBV6-5 CALTGPGRTVYGYTF TGTGCCCTTACGGGGCCGGGACGGACAGTCTATGGCTACACCTTC